This T cell receptor beta chain comes out of a study of cytomegalovirus exposure and HLA in healthy donors. Regarding this clone: Its antigen is not known.

The study, taken as a whole, reports: For most TCR beta V segments, an earlier analysis put the productive rate at about 87% or about 30% of the time. Both high specificity and high sensitivity reportedly marked the classifier's diagnosis of cytomegalovirus status.

The PCR ran on 60 Vbeta and 13 Jbeta primers. Assay: immunoSEQ multiplex PCR; the TCRdb copy retains only in-frame clones and omits some. The sample carries fewer than 200,000 clones, 70% to 90% recorded once. V lost 5 bases and J 0 bases, leaving 13 bases between the germline ends. Germline values: CDR1 KGHSH, CDR2 LQKENI. The CDR3 has 15 residues. The TCR originated in a woman aged 25 to 39 in good health and CMV-seropositive. This chain connects TRBV18 to TRBJ1-1, with TRBD1 as a possible D gene (5 bases). Sequencing used PBMCs. CDR3 bases: TGTGCCAGCTCATCGACAGCCTACATGAACACTGAAGCTTTCTTT. It specifies CASSSTAYMNTEAFF.